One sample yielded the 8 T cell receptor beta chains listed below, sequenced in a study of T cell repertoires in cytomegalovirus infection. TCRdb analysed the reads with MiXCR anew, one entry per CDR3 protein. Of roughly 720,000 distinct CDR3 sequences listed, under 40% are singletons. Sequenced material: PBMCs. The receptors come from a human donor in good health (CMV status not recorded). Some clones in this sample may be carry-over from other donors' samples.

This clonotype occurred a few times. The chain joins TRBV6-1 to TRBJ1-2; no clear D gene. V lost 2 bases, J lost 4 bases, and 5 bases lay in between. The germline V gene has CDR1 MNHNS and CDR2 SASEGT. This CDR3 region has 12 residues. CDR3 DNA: TGTGCCAGCAGTGAACGGACCTATGGCTACACCTTC. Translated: CASSERTYGYTF.

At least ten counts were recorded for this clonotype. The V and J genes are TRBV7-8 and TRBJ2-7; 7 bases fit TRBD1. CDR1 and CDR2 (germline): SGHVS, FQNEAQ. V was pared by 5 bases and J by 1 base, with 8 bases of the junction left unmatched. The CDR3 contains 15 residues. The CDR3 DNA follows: TGTGCCAGCAGCGCACCGGGACAGCTATCCTACGAGCAGTACTTC. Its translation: CASSAPGQLSYEQYF.

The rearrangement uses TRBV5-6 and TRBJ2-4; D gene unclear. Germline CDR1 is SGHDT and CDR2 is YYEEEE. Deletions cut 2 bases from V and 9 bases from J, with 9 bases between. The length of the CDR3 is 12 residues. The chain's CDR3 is CASSFLESIQYF. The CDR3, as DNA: TGTGCCAGCAGCTTTCTAGAGAGCATTCAGTACTTC.

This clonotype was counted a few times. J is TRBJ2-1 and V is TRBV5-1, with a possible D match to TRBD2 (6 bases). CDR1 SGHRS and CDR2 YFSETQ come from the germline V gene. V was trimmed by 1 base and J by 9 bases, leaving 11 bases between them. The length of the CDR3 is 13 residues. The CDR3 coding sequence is TGCGCCAGCAGCTTGTCAGTGGAGGGTGAGCAGTTCTTC. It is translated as CASSLSVEGEQFF.

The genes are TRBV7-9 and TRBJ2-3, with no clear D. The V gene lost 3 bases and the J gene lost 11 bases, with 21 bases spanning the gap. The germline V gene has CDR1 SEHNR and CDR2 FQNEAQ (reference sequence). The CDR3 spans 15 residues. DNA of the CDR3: TGTGCCAGCAGCTTTTTTGCCCCGGCACTCGCCGGGCAGTATTTT. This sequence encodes CASSFFAPALAGQYF. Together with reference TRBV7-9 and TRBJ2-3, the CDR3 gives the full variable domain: DTGVSQNPRHKITKRGQNVTFRCDPISEHNRLYWYRQTLGQGPEFLTYFQNEAQLEKSRLLSDRFSAERPKGSFSTLEIQRTEQGDSAMYLCASSFFAPALAGQYFGPGTRLTVL.

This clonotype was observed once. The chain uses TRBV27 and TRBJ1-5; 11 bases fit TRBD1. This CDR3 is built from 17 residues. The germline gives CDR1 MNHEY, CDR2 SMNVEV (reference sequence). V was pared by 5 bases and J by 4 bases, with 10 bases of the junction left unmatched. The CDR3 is CASSLHWTGGKNQPQHF. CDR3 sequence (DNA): TGTGCCAGCAGTCTCCACTGGACAGGGGGCAAGAATCAGCCCCAGCATTTT.

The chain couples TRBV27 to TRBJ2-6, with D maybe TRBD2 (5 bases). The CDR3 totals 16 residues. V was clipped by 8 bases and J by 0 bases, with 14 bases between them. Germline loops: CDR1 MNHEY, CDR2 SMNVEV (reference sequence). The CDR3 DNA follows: TGTGCCAGCCGAAAGGTCGGGGACTCTGGGGCCAACGTCCTGACTTTC. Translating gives CASRKVGDSGANVLTF. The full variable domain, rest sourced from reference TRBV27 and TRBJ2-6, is EAQVTQNPRYLITVTGKKLTVTCSQNMNHEYMSWYRQDPGLGLRQIYYSMNVEVTDKGDVPEGYKVSRKEKRNFPLILESPSPNQTSLYFCASRKVGDSGANVLTFGAGSRLTVL.

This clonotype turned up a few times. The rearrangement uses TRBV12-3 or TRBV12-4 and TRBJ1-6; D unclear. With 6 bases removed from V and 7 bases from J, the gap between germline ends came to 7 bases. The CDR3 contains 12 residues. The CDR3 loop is CASRKENSPLHF. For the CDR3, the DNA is TGTGCCAGCAGAAAAGAAAATTCACCCCTCCACTTT.